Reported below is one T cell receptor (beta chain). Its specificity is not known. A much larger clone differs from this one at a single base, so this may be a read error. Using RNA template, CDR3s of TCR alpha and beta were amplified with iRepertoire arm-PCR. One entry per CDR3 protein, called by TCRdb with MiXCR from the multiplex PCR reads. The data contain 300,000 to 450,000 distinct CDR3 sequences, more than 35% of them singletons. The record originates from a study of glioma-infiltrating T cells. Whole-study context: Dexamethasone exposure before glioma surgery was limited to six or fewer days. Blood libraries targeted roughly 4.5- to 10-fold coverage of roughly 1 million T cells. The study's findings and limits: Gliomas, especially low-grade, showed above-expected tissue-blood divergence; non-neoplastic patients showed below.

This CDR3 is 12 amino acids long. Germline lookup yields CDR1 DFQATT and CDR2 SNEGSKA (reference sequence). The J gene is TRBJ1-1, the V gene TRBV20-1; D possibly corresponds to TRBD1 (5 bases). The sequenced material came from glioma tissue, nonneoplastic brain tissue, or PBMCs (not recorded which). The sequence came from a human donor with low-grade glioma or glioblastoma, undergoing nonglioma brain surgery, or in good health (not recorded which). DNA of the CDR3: TGCATTGCTAGAAAGACAGCAAGTGAAGCTTTCTTT. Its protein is CIARKTASEAFF.